This T cell receptor beta chain was recorded in a study of T cells in Graves' hyperthyroidism and ophthalmopathy. This CDR3 has 13 amino acids. V lost 10 bases to trimming and J lost 8 bases; unmatched junction nucleotides: 7. The germline V gene has CDR1 MDHEN and CDR2 SYDVKM. The study, taken as a whole, reports: Appearing also in blood were most of the thyroid clonotypes expanded above 0.001.

This clonotype was detected ten times or more. Antigen unknown. From RNA transcripts, TCR beta CDR3 regions were amplified. Carried out on the TCR CDR3, a first-round RT-PCR used the HTBI primer set. TCRdb reprocessed the multiplex PCR reads with MiXCR, giving one entry per CDR3 protein. The table lists under 600,000 distinct CDR3 sequences, approximately 16% of them singletons. V is TRBV28 and J is TRBJ2-4; TRBD1 matches 11 bases. Source material: blood. This receptor was identified in a woman aged 35 to 49 with Graves' ophthalmopathy. Here the CDR3 DNA reads TGTGCCACCAGGACAGGGGGCTGGGACATTCAGTACTTC. Its translation: CATRTGGWDIQYF.